The T cell receptor beta chain under discussion was sequenced for a study of shared clonotypes between healthy human individuals. Trimming cost V 5 bases and J 0 bases, with 10 bases left between them. The germline CDR1 and CDR2 sequences are SEHNR and FQNEAQ (reference sequence). This CDR3 spans 15 amino acids. The assay was immunoSEQ multiplex PCR, and TCRdb's table has in-frame clones only and misses some. The profile shows hundreds of thousands of clones, roughly 98% of them singletons. Regarding the study as a whole: Estimated richness values were generally larger in naive subsets than in memory subsets. Apart from blood, nothing was sampled; tissue repertoires likely differ. Rarefaction demonstrated incomplete sorted-subset sequencing despite large depth.

This clone was observed a single time. The target antigen is unknown. Naive CD8 cells lacked CD45RO and underwent positive selection for CCR7, leaving out terminally differentiated effector memory CD45RA+ cells. The chain links TRBV7-9 to TRBJ1-4; D gene uncertain. The specimen was naive CD8+ T cells sorted from blood. This sequence was found in a man aged 30 to 45 in good health. CDR3 loop: CASSADGATNEKLFF. CDR3 nucleotide sequence: TGTGCCAGCAGCGCGGACGGAGCAACTAATGAAAAACTGTTTTTT.